The 27 T cell receptor beta chains presented below share a single source sample, sequenced in a study of cytomegalovirus exposure and HLA in healthy donors. PCR employed 60 Vbeta and 13 Jbeta primers. The table came from immunoSEQ multiplex PCR; TCRdb's copy has only in-frame clones and leaves some out. Of 130,000 to 150,000 clones in the sample, about 80% were seen once. Material: PBMCs. These receptors all stem from a male donor in good health and CMV-seropositive.

The chain is built from TRBV9 and TRBJ2-1; 10 bases are shared with TRBD2. The CDR3 contains 15 residues. CDR1 is SGDLS and CDR2 is YYNGEE in the germline V gene. Trimming cost V 3 bases and J 7 bases; bases outside gene matches: 7. The CDR3 loop reads CASSAGLAIHNEQFF. CDR3 sequence (DNA): TGTGCCAGCAGCGCGGGACTAGCGATACATAATGAGCAGTTCTTC.

This clone was detected a few times. The V call is TRBV7-2, the J call TRBJ2-7; 7 bases align to TRBD1. Germline loops: CDR1 SGHTA, CDR2 FQGNSA. The CDR3 covers 15 residues. The V and J ends lost 1 base and 1 base, in that order; junction bases with no gene match: 4. The CDR3 DNA reads TGTGCCAGCAGCTTAGGACCGGGACAGTCCTACGAGCAGTACTTC. Its translation is CASSLGPGQSYEQYF. Together with reference TRBV7-2 and TRBJ2-7, the CDR3 gives the full variable domain: GAGVSQSPSNKVTEKGKDVELRCDPISGHTALYWYRQSLGQGLEFLIYFQGNSAPDKSGLPSDRFSAERTGGSVSTLTIQRTQQEDSAVYLCASSLGPGQSYEQYFGPGTRLTVT.

The gene calls are TRBV28 and TRBJ1-4; tentatively, D is TRBD1 (6 bases). Germline V lookup: CDR1 MDHEN, CDR2 SYDVKM. Trimming removed 7 bases from V and 8 bases from J, with 14 bases in between. The CDR3 runs to 13 residues. The CDR3 DNA reads TGTGCCAGCATAGGGGGGGCACGGGAAAAACTGTTTTTT. Its protein is CASIGGAREKLFF.

The J gene is TRBJ1-2, the V gene TRBV5-6, with a possible D match to TRBD1 (6 bases). Trimming removed 4 bases at V and 12 bases at J, with 13 bases between. The length of the CDR3 is 11 residues. Per the germline V gene, CDR1 is SGHDT and CDR2 is YYEEEE. The CDR3 nucleotides are TGTGCCAGCAGCCAGGGGACGAAGGACACCTTC. As protein: CASSQGTKDTF.

The genes are TRBV7-9 and TRBJ2-1, with D hard to call. The V end lost 2 bases, the J end lost 9 bases, and 8 bases lay between the germline ends. The length of the CDR3 is 12 residues. Germline values: CDR1 SEHNR, CDR2 FQNEAQ (reference sequence). CDR3 nucleotides: TGTGCCAGCAGCTTAAATGGAGCTGAGCAGTTCTTC. Its protein is CASSLNGAEQFF.

J is TRBJ1-2 and V is TRBV5-1, with D maybe TRBD1 (6 bases). The CDR3 is made up of 14 amino acids. V shed 0 bases and J shed 7 bases, with 13 bases lying between them. The germline V gene has CDR1 SGHRS and CDR2 YFSETQ. The CDR3 loop reads CASSLGGQGGGYTF. CDR3 coding DNA: TGCGCCAGCAGCTTGGGGGGGCAAGGCGGTGGCTACACCTTC.

The chain joins TRBV7-9 to TRBJ2-3; TRBD2 might be the D (6 bases). Trimming left V 0 bases short and J 1 base short, with 11 bases between. CDR3 length: 16 residues. Germline CDR1 and CDR2: SEHNR and FQNEAQ (reference sequence). Written as DNA, the CDR3 is TGTGCCAGCAGCTTAGCGGGGTGGAGGGGCACAGATACGCAGTATTTT. Encoded protein: CASSLAGWRGTDTQYF.

J is TRBJ2-1 and V is TRBV7-3, with a tentative D call TRBD2 (6 bases). Trimming took 4 bases from V and 4 from J, leaving 11 bases between them. In germline, CDR1 is SGHTA, CDR2 FQGTGA. This CDR3 comprises 14 residues. CDR3 amino acids: CASSSGGSYNEQFF. The CDR3, as DNA: TGTGCCAGCAGCTCCGGGGGTTCGTACAATGAGCAGTTCTTC.

The V and J genes are TRBV28 and TRBJ2-4, with D perhaps matching TRBD2 (6 bases). The CDR3 length is 14 residues. Trimming stripped 6 bases from V and 11 bases from J, with 20 bases between. From germline, CDR1 is MDHEN and CDR2 SYDVKM. This CDR3 reads CASSQTGGGLVQYF. The CDR3 DNA reads TGTGCCAGCAGCCAGACCGGTGGGGGGTTAGTTCAGTACTTC.

This clone turned up a few times. This chain links TRBV21-1 with TRBJ2-5; no DNA check was done on the table's D call, TRBD2. TRBV21-1 is recorded as a pseudogene. This CDR3 is built from 19 residues. In nucleotides, the CDR3 is TGTGCCAGCAGCTCCCAACGTGAGGGCAGGGAGGGGGTAGGGGAGACCCAGTACTTC. This encodes CASSSQREGREGVGETQYF.

V gene TRBV14 combines with J gene TRBJ2-4; tentatively, D is TRBD1 (6 bases). The CDR3 covers 14 residues. Between the trimmed V and J ends, which lost 1 base and 13 bases, there was a span of 17 bases. Germline CDR1 is SGHDN and CDR2 is FVKESK. As DNA, the CDR3 is TGTGCCAGCAGCCAAGGATTGGTCCACAGGGTACAGTACTTC. This encodes CASSQGLVHRVQYF. Supplemented by reference TRBV14 and TRBJ2-4, the full variable domain reads EAGVTQFPSHSVIEKGQTVTLRCDPISGHDNLYWYRRVMGKEIKFLLHFVKESKQDESGMPNNRFLAERTGGTYSTLKVQPAELEDSGVYFCASSQGLVHRVQYFGAGTRLSVL.

The chain carries TRBV6-5 and TRBJ2-1; 9 nucleotides line up with TRBD1. The CDR3 extends over 14 amino acids. Germline CDR1 reads MNHEY; CDR2 reads SVGAGI. V shed 0 bases, J shed 9 bases, and the junction held 3 bases outside the gene matches. The DNA of the CDR3 is TGTGCCAGCAGTTACTCCGGGACAGGGAGTGAGCAGTTCTTC. It yields the protein CASSYSGTGSEQFF.

This chain joins TRBV5-4 and TRBJ2-5; 12 nucleotides agree with TRBD2. The CDR3 loop spans 17 amino acids. Germline assignment: CDR1 SGHNT and CDR2 YYREEE (reference sequence). Trimming removed 3 bases from V and 2 bases from J; junction bases left unmatched: 8. For the CDR3, the DNA is TGTGCCAGCAGCTCGACTAGCGGGGGCCCCCTACAAGAGACCCAGTACTTC. Translated, it gives CASSSTSGGPLQETQYF. Variable domain in full (rest from reference TRBV5-4 and TRBJ2-5): ETGVTQSPTHLIKTRGQQVTLRCSSQSGHNTVSWYQQALGQGPQFIFQYYREEENGRGNFPPRFSGLQFPNYSSELNVNALELDDSALYLCASSSTSGGPLQETQYFGPGTRLLVL.

V gene TRBV19 combines with J gene TRBJ2-7; 9 bases fit TRBD2. Per the germline V gene, CDR1 is LNHDA and CDR2 is SQIVND (reference sequence). The CDR3 totals 14 residues. V shed 8 bases and J 0 bases; nucleotides not matched to a gene: 5. CDR3 amino acids: CASAPAGGSYEQYF. In DNA, the CDR3 is TGTGCCAGTGCCCCAGCGGGGGGCTCCTACGAGCAGTACTTC.

The chain employs TRBV6-5 and TRBJ2-7; 8 nucleotides line up with TRBD1. The CDR3 loop spans 16 amino acids. V shed 2 bases and J 4 bases; nucleotides not matched to a gene: 10. Germline values: CDR1 MNHEY, CDR2 SVGAGI. This chain's CDR3 is CASSYSSQGAGYEQYF. CDR3 in DNA: TGTGCCAGCAGTTACAGCTCGCAGGGGGCAGGGTACGAGCAGTACTTC.

V is TRBV30 and J is TRBJ1-3; D not resolved. The CDR3 runs to 17 residues. Deletions cut 0 bases from V and 2 bases from J, with 17 bases between. The germline V gene has CDR1 GTSNPN and CDR2 SVGIG (reference sequence). The chain's CDR3 is CAWSVRQQTSTGNTIYF. The CDR3 nucleotides are TGTGCCTGGAGTGTAAGGCAACAGACGAGCACTGGAAACACCATATATTTT.

The rearrangement joins TRBV6-6 to TRBJ1-1, with no clear D. The CDR3 sequence is 13 residues long. CDR1 is MNHNY and CDR2 is SVGAGI in the germline V gene (reference sequence). The V end was cut by 7 bases, the J end by 3 bases, with 12 bases between. CDR3 in amino acids: CASNEAGYTEAFF. The CDR3, as DNA: TGTGCCAGCAACGAGGCGGGTTACACTGAAGCTTTCTTT.

This sequence joins TRBV7-9 and TRBJ2-7; D might be TRBD2 (6 bases). The CDR3 is made up of 15 amino acids. Trimming took off 1 base at V and 3 bases at J, with 13 bases between the two ends. CDR1 is SEHNR, CDR2 FQNEAQ, per germline (reference sequence). CDR3 bases: TGTGCCAGCAGCTTAGGACTTGGACTACACTACGAGCAGTACTTC. Protein sequence: CASSLGLGLHYEQYF.

The V and J genes are TRBV7-3 and TRBJ1-4; D may be TRBD1 (6 bases). The CDR3 sequence is 15 residues long. Germline CDR1 SGHTA, CDR2 FQGTGA. V dropped 4 bases and J dropped 6 bases, with 15 bases sitting between them. The CDR3 DNA reads as TGTGCCAGCAGCTCTTACAGGGAGGGGGATGAAAAACTGTTTTTT. Translation: CASSSYREGDEKLFF.

The chain is built from TRBV7-3 and TRBJ2-1, with TRBD2 matching 7 bases. The germline V gene has CDR1 SGHTA and CDR2 FQGTGA. CDR3 length equals 16 residues. The V gene end was trimmed by 4 bases and the J gene end by 0 bases; junction bases not matched to a gene: 6. The DNA of the CDR3 is TGTGCCAGCAGCTCGGGGGGTTCGGCCTCCTACAATGAGCAGTTCTTC. Protein: CASSSGGSASYNEQFF.

The J gene is TRBJ1-2, the V gene TRBV29-1; D call uncertain. The CDR3 length is 14 residues. V was cut by 0 bases and J by 0 bases, with 8 bases left in between. Germline V gives CDR1 SQVTM, CDR2 ANQGSEA. The CDR3 DNA reads TGCAGCGTTGAAGATGGGCATGCTAACTATGGCTACACCTTC. Its translation is CSVEDGHANYGYTF.

The chain joins TRBV7-9 to TRBJ2-5; 7 bases match TRBD2. In germline, CDR1 is SEHNR, CDR2 FQNEAQ (reference sequence). The CDR3 contains 16 residues. V gave up 1 base and J gave up 2 bases; unmatched junction bases: 7. The CDR3 coding sequence is TGTGCCAGCAGCTTAGGGACTAGAGGGCTACAAGAGACCCAGTACTTC. Residues: CASSLGTRGLQETQYF.

The chain recombines TRBV18 with TRBJ2-7, with D perhaps matching TRBD2 (5 bases). Germline V gene data show CDR1 as KGHSH and CDR2 as LQKENI. V was cut by 0 bases and J by 3 bases, with 15 bases left in between. CDR3 length: 16 amino acids. In nucleotides, the CDR3 is TGTGCCAGCTCACCACCAGTGCCGGGGAGTAACTACGAGCAGTACTTC. This translates into CASSPPVPGSNYEQYF.

The chain is built from TRBV7-9 and TRBJ2-2; 11 nucleotides agree with TRBD2. The CDR3 has 17 residues. Looked up from germline, CDR1 is SEHNR and CDR2 is FQNEAQ (reference sequence). V dropped 3 bases and J dropped 3; count of bases not matched to a gene: 6. CDR3 sequence (DNA): TGTGCCAGCAGCTTGGTGCTAGCGGGGGGCGACACCGGGGAGCTGTTTTTT. Residues: CASSLVLAGGDTGELFF.

J is TRBJ1-3 and V is TRBV2; the D gene is possibly TRBD1 (6 bases). The CDR3 is made up of 17 amino acids. Germline V lookup: CDR1 SNHLY, CDR2 FYNNEI. With 5 bases removed from V and 0 bases from J, the gap between germline ends came to 17 bases. The CDR3 DNA follows: TGTGCCAGCAGTTCCCAGGGGCTATGGGGCTCTGGAAACACCATATATTTT. It codes for CASSSQGLWGSGNTIYF.

This chain uses TRBV7-6 with TRBJ2-7; 7 nucleotides agree with TRBD1. The trim removed 4 bases at V and 2 bases at J, leaving 5 bases unmatched. The germline V gene has CDR1 SGHVS and CDR2 FNYEAQ. CDR3 length equals 14 residues. In DNA form, the CDR3 reads TGTGCCAGCAGCTCGCCCCAGGGGGCCTACGAGCAGTACTTC. Residues: CASSSPQGAYEQYF.

CDR3 nucleotides: TGTGCCAGCAGCGCGGCGGTGAGCTCCTACAATGAGCAGTTCTTC. Translated: CASSAAVSSYNEQFF. The V gene is TRBV9, the J gene TRBJ2-1; unclear D gene. The CDR3 has 15 residues. Germline-derived CDR1 and CDR2 are SGDLS and YYNGEE. V was trimmed by 3 bases and J by 0 bases, leaving 10 bases between them.